This T cell receptor (beta chain) originates from a study of blood T cell repertoires in COVID-19. Study-wide context: From the United States, Italy and Spain came samples of acute and convalescent COVID-19. PBMCs, B-cell-depleted T cells, or T cells provided the cDNA or gDNA that made up the material.

V lost 8 bases and J lost 0, with 20 bases in between. This CDR3 spans 18 amino acids. Germline V CDR1 and CDR2: MNHEY, SMNVEV (reference sequence). As handled by the study authors: Reference gene primer amplification yielded estimated nucleated cell counts. Here immunoSEQ multiplex PCR was the method, and the copy in TCRdb shows in-frame clones only, minus some. That table gives V, J and clone size, and the DNA gave D and trimming. The table records under 100,000 clones, approximately 80% of them present only once. The receptor's source is a human donor in a cohort sampled during active COVID-19. The chain links TRBV27 to TRBJ2-6, with D perhaps matching TRBD1 (6 bases). Sequencing used peripheral blood. The chain's CDR3 is CASFRTWTADSGANVLTF. The CDR3 bases are TGTGCCAGCTTTAGGACTTGGACAGCCGACTCTGGGGCCAACGTCCTGACTTTC.